What follows describes a single T cell receptor beta chain. As yet, its antigen is unknown. This sample is part of a study of cytomegalovirus exposure and HLA in healthy donors. Study outcomes and limitations: A few V segments could not be told apart, such as TRBV6-2 and TRBV6-3, and were left out. Per a prior analysis, the majority of TCR beta V segments were productive roughly 87% or roughly 30% of the time. The study listed some 160 cytomegalovirus-associated TCR beta chains.

The ends were cut back, 3 bases at V and 13 bases at J, with 10 bases in the middle. The CDR3 sequence is 11 residues long. Germline V gene sequence: CDR1 MNHEY, CDR2 SMNVEV (reference sequence). PCR employed 60 Vbeta and 13 Jbeta primers. Assay used: immunoSEQ multiplex PCR; TCRdb lists only in-frame clones, some missing. The sample shows roughly 100,000 clones, over 65% of them seen only once. The gene calls are TRBV27 and TRBJ2-4, with D possibly TRBD1 on 6 matching bases. The specimen sequenced was PBMCs. This clonotype was obtained from a man aged 35 to 55 in good health and CMV-seronegative. DNA of the CDR3: TGTGCCAGCAGTTTGGGACAAGCCCAGTACTTC. It is translated as CASSLGQAQYF.